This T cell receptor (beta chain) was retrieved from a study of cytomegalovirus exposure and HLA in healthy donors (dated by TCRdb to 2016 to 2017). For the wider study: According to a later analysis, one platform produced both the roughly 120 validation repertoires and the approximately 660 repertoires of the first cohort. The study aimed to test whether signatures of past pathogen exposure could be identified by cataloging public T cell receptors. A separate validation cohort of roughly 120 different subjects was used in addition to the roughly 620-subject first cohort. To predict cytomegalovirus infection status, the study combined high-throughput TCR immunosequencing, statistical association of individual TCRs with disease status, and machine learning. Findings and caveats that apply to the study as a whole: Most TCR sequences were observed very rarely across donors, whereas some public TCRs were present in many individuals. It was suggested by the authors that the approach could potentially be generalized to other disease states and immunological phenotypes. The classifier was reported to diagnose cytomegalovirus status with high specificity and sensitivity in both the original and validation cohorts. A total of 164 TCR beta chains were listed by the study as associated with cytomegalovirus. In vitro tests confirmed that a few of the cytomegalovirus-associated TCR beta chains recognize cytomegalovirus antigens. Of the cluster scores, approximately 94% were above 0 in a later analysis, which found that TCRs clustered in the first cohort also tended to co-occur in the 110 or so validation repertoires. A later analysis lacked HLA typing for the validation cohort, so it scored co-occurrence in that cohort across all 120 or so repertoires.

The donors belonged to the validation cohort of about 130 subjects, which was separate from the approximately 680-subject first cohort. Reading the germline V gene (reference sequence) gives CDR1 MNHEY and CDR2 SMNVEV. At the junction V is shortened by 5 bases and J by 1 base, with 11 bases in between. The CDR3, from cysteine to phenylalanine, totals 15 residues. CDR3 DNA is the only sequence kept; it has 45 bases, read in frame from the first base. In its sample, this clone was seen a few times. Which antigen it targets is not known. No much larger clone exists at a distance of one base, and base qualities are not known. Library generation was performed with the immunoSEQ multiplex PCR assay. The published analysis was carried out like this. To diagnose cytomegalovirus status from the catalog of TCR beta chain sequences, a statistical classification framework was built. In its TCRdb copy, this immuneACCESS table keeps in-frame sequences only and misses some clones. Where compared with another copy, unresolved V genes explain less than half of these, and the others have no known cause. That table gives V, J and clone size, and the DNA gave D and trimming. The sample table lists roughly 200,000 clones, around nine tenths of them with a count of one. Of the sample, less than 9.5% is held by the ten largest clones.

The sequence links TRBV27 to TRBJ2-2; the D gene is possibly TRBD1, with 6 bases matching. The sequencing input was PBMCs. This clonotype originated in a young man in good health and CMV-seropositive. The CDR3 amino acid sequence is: CASSPLQGNTGELFF. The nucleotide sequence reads TGTGCCAGCAGTCCCCTACAGGGGAACACCGGGGAGCTGTTTTTT.